One and the same sample provided the 19 T cell receptor beta chains below, sequenced in a study of blood T cells in healthy people across ages. Together with a sample-barcoded 5' primer, a J-beta primer mix was included in a second PCR lasting roughly 6 to 12 cycles. TCRdb re-called the 5' RACE reads through MiXCR, storing one row per CDR3 protein. Altogether approximately 770,000 distinct CDR3 sequences are present, more than 45% being singletons, with the ten largest covering 20% to 25%. Sequenced material: blood. The receptors originated from a young man in good health.

This sequence joins TRBV5-1 and TRBJ2-7; 7 bases align to TRBD2. The CDR3 contains 14 residues. Unmatched junction bases numbered 10, after V lost 4 bases and J lost 6 bases. The germline V gene encodes CDR1 SGHRS and CDR2 YFSETQ. Written as DNA, the CDR3 is TGCGCCAGCAGCCTCGGACTAGTGGGTGGCGAGCAGTACTTC. This codes for CASSLGLVGGEQYF. Complete variable domain (other parts from reference TRBV5-1 and TRBJ2-7): KAGVTQTPRYLIKTRGQQVTLSCSPISGHRSVSWYQQTPGQGLQFLFEYFSETQRNKGNFPGRFSGRQFSNSRSEMNVSTLELGDSALYLCASSLGLVGGEQYFGPGTRLTVT.

V is TRBV7-8 and J is TRBJ2-6; D possibly corresponds to TRBD1 (6 bases). The CDR3 covers 16 residues. Per germline, CDR1 SGHVS and CDR2 FQNEAQ. V was trimmed by 5 bases and J by 0 bases, leaving 11 bases between them. In nucleotides, the CDR3 is TGTGCCAGCAGCCCCAGGGGTCCCTCTGGGGCCAACGTCCTGACTTTC. It encodes CASSPRGPSGANVLTF. The full variable domain, rest sourced from reference TRBV7-8 and TRBJ2-6, is GAGVSQSPRYKVAKRGQDVALRCDPISGHVSLFWYQQALGQGPEFLTYFQNEAQLDKSGLPSDRFFAERPEGSVSTLKIQRTQQEDSAVYLCASSPRGPSGANVLTFGAGSRLTVL.

This chain links TRBV5-1 with TRBJ1-1; D possibly corresponds to TRBD1 (6 bases). Germline CDR1 SGHRS, CDR2 YFSETQ. Trimming took 0 bases from V and 1 from J, leaving 16 bases between them. The CDR3 runs 17 residues. The CDR3 reads CASSLAGGAEANTEAFF. CDR3 sequence (DNA): TGCGCCAGCAGCTTGGCGGGGGGGGCAGAGGCGAACACTGAAGCTTTCTTT.

The genes are TRBV4-2 and TRBJ2-5; TRBD2 aligns across 9 bases. Germline V gives CDR1 LGHNA, CDR2 YNFKEQ. This CDR3 has 18 residues. The V gene end was trimmed by 0 bases and the J gene end by 11 bases; junction bases not matched to a gene: 19. This CDR3 is CASSQDAAGLAGRNEQYF. The CDR3 DNA reads as TGTGCCAGCAGCCAAGATGCAGCGGGACTAGCAGGGAGAAATGAGCAGTACTTC.

The V call is TRBV28, the J call TRBJ2-1; no clear D gene. Germline V lookup: CDR1 MDHEN, CDR2 SYDVKM. The V gene lost 5 bases and the J gene lost 6 bases, with 14 bases spanning the gap. The CDR3 has 14 amino acids. The CDR3 DNA is TGTGCCAGCAGTCACCCGACGATTCCCAATGAGCAGTTCTTC. Protein sequence: CASSHPTIPNEQFF.

The chain couples TRBV9 to TRBJ1-4; the D is unclear. V was trimmed by 0 bases and J by 3 bases, leaving 12 bases between them. The CDR3 contains 16 residues. From germline, CDR1 is SGDLS and CDR2 YYNGEE. The CDR3 protein is CASSVGNSLPNEKLFF. The CDR3 bases are TGTGCCAGCAGCGTAGGGAACAGCTTACCTAATGAAAAACTGTTTTTT.

This CDR3 is CASTADSNNEQFF. The CDR3 DNA follows: TGTGCCAGCACCGCGGACAGTAACAATGAGCAGTTCTTC. This chain uses TRBV13 with TRBJ2-1; tentatively, D is TRBD1 (6 bases). Germline V CDR1 and CDR2: PRHDT, FYEKMQ (reference sequence). The CDR3 contains 13 residues. V shed 7 bases and J shed 5 bases, with 12 bases lying between them.

This clonotype was seen only a few times. The chain carries TRBV7-2 and TRBJ1-2, with D possibly being TRBD1 (5 bases). The germline V gene has CDR1 SGHTA and CDR2 FQGNSA. CDR3 size: 14 residues. V lost 5 bases and J lost 4, with 14 bases in between. The CDR3 DNA is TGTGCCAGCAGCCCTGGGGACGGACTCTATGGCTACACCTTC. Translated: CASSPGDGLYGYTF.

The table lists this clonotype with a few counts. The chain carries TRBV10-1 and TRBJ2-2, with D perhaps matching TRBD2 (6 bases). The V gene lost 6 bases and the J gene lost 5 bases, with 10 bases spanning the gap. CDR3 size: 13 residues. Germline CDR1 is WNHNN and CDR2 is SYGVQD (reference sequence). The DNA for the CDR3 is TGCGCCAGCAGCCCCGGAGGGACCGGGGAGCTGTTTTTT. Its translation is CASSPGGTGELFF.

The chain employs TRBV9 and TRBJ2-7, with D perhaps matching TRBD2 (6 bases). The CDR3 is 15 amino acids. Germline CDR1 reads SGDLS; CDR2 reads YYNGEE. V was cut by 8 bases and J by 0 bases, with 18 bases left in between. The CDR3 nucleotides are TGTGCCAGTACCGGAGGGGCCGGGAGCTCCTACGAGCAGTACTTC. This encodes CASTGGAGSSYEQYF. The variable domain in full, with the rest retrieved from reference TRBV9 and TRBJ2-7, is DSGVTQTPKHLITATGQRVTLRCSPRSGDLSVYWYQQSLDQGLQFLIQYYNGEERAKGNILERFSAQQFPDLHSELNLSSLELGDSALYFCASTGGAGSSYEQYFGPGTRLTVT.

As to this clonotype: Given a much more abundant clone one base away, this may be a read error. DNA for the CDR3: TGTGCCAGCCGGGACCGGGACAGGATCAGCTACACCTTC. Translated: CASRDRDRISYTF. The chain combines TRBV9 with TRBJ1-2; 8 bases map to TRBD1. The CDR3 has 13 residues. The V gene's germline CDR1 is SGDLS and CDR2 YYNGEE. Unmatched junction bases numbered 11, after V lost 7 bases and J lost 9 bases.

This chain uses TRBV30 with TRBJ2-7; D gene ambiguous. The end of the DNA is better explained by TRBJ2-5, so the J call may be wrong. The CDR3 loop spans 11 amino acids. From germline, CDR1 is GTSNPN and CDR2 SVGIG (reference sequence). The CDR3 sequence is CAWTAGETQYF. CDR3 DNA sequence: TGTGCCTGGACTGCCGGAGAGACCCAGTACTTC.

This chain joins TRBV4-2 and TRBJ2-7; 8 bases agree with TRBD2. V gave up 0 bases and J gave up 6 bases; unmatched junction bases: 10. The CDR3 extends over 16 amino acids. From germline, CDR1 is LGHNA and CDR2 YNFKEQ. The CDR3 DNA reads TGTGCCAGCAGCCAAGAAGGAGCGGGGGCCTCGGGCGAGCAGTACTTC. As protein: CASSQEGAGASGEQYF.

This chain connects TRBV6-1 to TRBJ2-1; no reliable D call. The J call is in doubt because the DNA end fits TRBJ2-7 better. The CDR3 runs 14 residues. In germline, CDR1 is MNHNS, CDR2 SASEGT. Here the CDR3 reads CASSPRDLSYEQYF. Here the CDR3 DNA reads TGTGCCAGCAGTCCGAGAGATCTGTCCTACGAGCAGTACTTC.

This clonotype was seen only a few times. The J gene is TRBJ2-1, the V gene TRBV12-3 or TRBV12-4; 12 nucleotides align to TRBD2. This CDR3 spans 15 amino acids. The junction had 5 bases not matched to a gene; V was cut back by 5 bases and J by 6 bases. DNA for the CDR3: TGTGCCAGCAGTAGAGCTAGCGGGAGGGCCAATGAGCAGTTCTTC. Its translation is CASSRASGRANEQFF.

V is TRBV3-1 and J is TRBJ1-1; no reliable D call. The CDR3 has 13 residues. Trimming left V 4 bases short and J 11 bases short, with 17 bases between. The germline gives CDR1 LGHDT, CDR2 YNNKEL (reference sequence). The CDR3 sequence: CASSRALGNWAFF. For the CDR3, the DNA is TGTGCCAGCAGCCGGGCCCTGGGTAACTGGGCTTTCTTT. The full variable domain, with the rest looked up from reference TRBV3-1 and TRBJ1-1, is DTAVSQTPKYLVTQMGNDKSIKCEQNLGHDTMYWYKQDSKKFLKIMFSYNNKELIINETVPNRFSPKSPDKAHLNLHINSLELGDSAVYFCASSRALGNWAFFGQGTRLTVV.

The V gene is TRBV4-1, the J gene TRBJ2-1; either TRBD1 or TRBD2 may fit D (6 bases each). Trimming pared 1 base from V and 6 bases from J, leaving 28 bases between. Germline CDR1 is MGHRA and CDR2 is YSYEKL. The CDR3 is made up of 20 amino acids. The CDR3, as DNA: TGCGCCAGCAGCCAAGTTAGGGGGGCTCCGCCCCGACCCGTCATCAATGAGCAGTTCTTC. This translates into CASSQVRGAPPRPVINEQFF.

V and J are TRBV4-1 and TRBJ2-1; TRBD1 might be the D (6 bases). There are 14 residues in the CDR3. Germline values: CDR1 MGHRA, CDR2 YSYEKL. V lost 5 bases, J lost 5 bases, and 13 bases lay in between. Written as DNA, the CDR3 is TGCGCCAGCAGCTACGGACAGCAAAACAATGAGCAGTTCTTC. Its protein is CASSYGQQNNEQFF.

The chain is built from TRBV3-1 and TRBJ2-1, with 8 bases matching TRBD2. The V gene end was trimmed by 3 bases and the J gene end by 5 bases; junction bases not matched to a gene: 3. Germline values: CDR1 LGHDT, CDR2 YNNKEL (reference sequence). The CDR3 has 14 residues. This CDR3 is CASSHLAGDNEQFF. The CDR3 coding sequence is TGTGCCAGCAGCCACCTAGCGGGCGACAATGAGCAGTTCTTC.